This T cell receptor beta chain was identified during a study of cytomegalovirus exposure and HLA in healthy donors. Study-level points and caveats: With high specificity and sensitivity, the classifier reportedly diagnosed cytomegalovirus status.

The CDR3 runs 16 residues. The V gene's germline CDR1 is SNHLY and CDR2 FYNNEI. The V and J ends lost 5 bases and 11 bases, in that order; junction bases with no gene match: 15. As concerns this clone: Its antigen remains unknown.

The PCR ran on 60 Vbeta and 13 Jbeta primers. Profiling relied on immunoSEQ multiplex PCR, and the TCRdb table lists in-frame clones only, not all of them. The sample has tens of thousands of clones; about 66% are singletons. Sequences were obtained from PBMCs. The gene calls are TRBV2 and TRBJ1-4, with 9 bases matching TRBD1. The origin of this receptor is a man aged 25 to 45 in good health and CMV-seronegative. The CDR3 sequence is CASSPELTGGNFKLFF. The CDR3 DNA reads TGTGCCAGCAGTCCTGAATTGACAGGGGGAAATTTCAAACTGTTTTTT.